This entry is about one TCR beta chain. Its antigen is currently unknown. Relative to the germline gene, one junction end is altered; a read error may explain this. This sample is drawn from a study of tumor-infiltrating lymphocytes in primary liver carcinoma. Study information: The patients included men and women who were aged 30 to 69 years. Study-level results: Tumors significantly exceeded blood in top-250-clone fraction (p = 0.039). Between tumor regions, pairs overlapped more than tumor-adjacent and tumor-blood pairs did.

Both RNA and DNA were isolated together from around 20-30 mg of bulk tissue that had not been sorted. Every tumor sample had over 85% viable tumor cells. Researchers generated TCR beta cDNA from around 0.55 ug of total RNA, relying on a constant-region primer. Library construction for TCR beta comprised three nested multiplex PCR rounds performed with slightly modified ARM-PCR. The opening two PCR rounds, around 11 cycles each, paired TRBV1-TRBV30 forward primers with a C-beta reverse primer. TCRdb re-derived calls from the multiplex PCR reads in MiXCR, one entry per CDR3 protein. The repertoire holds approximately 110,000 distinct CDR3 sequences, with 82% as singletons. Germline CDR1 SGHKS, CDR2 YYEKEE (reference sequence). This CDR3 has 14 residues.

Sequenced material: liver tumor tissue from sampling region 3. Subset noted: tumor region T3, left-lateral pole. The TCR sequence derives from a man in his forties with primary liver carcinoma and hepatitis B virus infection. The rearrangement links TRBV5-5 to TRBJ2-7, with D hard to call. CDR3 sequence (DNA): TGTGTCAGCAGCTTGGTTCCACGTGAAGGAGAGGAGTACTTC. Its protein is CVSSLVPREGEEYF.